This passage covers 32 T cell receptor beta chains from one sample sequenced in a study of post-analysis software for immune sequencing data. General study points: Elevated frequency relative to controls characterized four or five TRBV segments in patients, TRBV5-6, TRBV5-1 and TRBV20-1 among them.

For these TCRs, the target antigens are not known. Unique molecular identifiers tagged the TCR beta cDNA libraries. TCRdb recomputed calls from the PCR reads with MiXCR, one row per CDR3 protein. The top ten hold roughly 12% of the sample, which has hundreds of thousands of distinct CDR3 sequences, roughly three fifths seen once. Sequencing was performed on blood. The receptors shown here come from a girl aged 2 to 9 with multiple sclerosis.

V usage is TRBV4-2 and J usage is TRBJ1-4; 11 positions match TRBD1. CDR3 size: 17 residues. J gave up 8 bases and V 3 bases, and 11 bases lay outside the gene matches. Germline CDR1 is LGHNA and CDR2 is YNFKEQ. The CDR3 loop is CASSQIGRGQGVEKLFF. Written as DNA, the CDR3 is TGTGCCAGCAGCCAGATAGGTAGGGGACAGGGGGTCGAAAAACTGTTTTTT.

The chain recombines TRBV20-1 with TRBJ2-5; D may be TRBD1 or TRBD2 (6 bases each). The CDR3 sequence is 14 residues long. Germline V gene data show CDR1 as DFQATT and CDR2 as SNEGSKA (reference sequence). V lost 1 base and J 5 bases, leaving 14 bases between the germline ends. CDR3 loop: CSARVGGIWETQYF. CDR3 DNA sequence: TGCAGTGCTAGAGTAGGGGGGATCTGGGAGACCCAGTACTTC.

This clonotype was recorded once. The rearrangement uses TRBV2 and TRBJ1-4; 9 bases map to TRBD1. The V segment lost 6 bases and the J segment 3 bases; nucleotides outside the gene matches: 2. The CDR3 consists of 14 residues. Germline V gene lookup returns CDR1 SNHLY and CDR2 FYNNEI. The CDR3 coding sequence is TGTGCCAGCAGCCGACAGGGGGCTAATGAAAAACTGTTTTTT. Protein: CASSRQGANEKLFF.

This clonotype appeared a few times. This chain connects TRBV11-2 to TRBJ2-1; 13 bases are a match to TRBD2. V gave up 1 base and J gave up 7 bases; unmatched junction bases: 4. Germline CDR1 SGHAT, CDR2 FQNNGV. This CDR3 comprises 16 residues. CDR3 DNA sequence: TGTGCCAGCAGCTTAGGGACTAGCGGGAGCGGAAATGAGCAGTTCTTC. Translation gives CASSLGTSGSGNEQFF.

This clonotype was recorded only once. This chain's CDR3 is CSARMVNRGYEQYF. Here the CDR3 DNA reads TGCAGTGCTAGAATGGTTAACAGGGGCTACGAGCAGTACTTC. The rearrangement joins TRBV20-1 to TRBJ2-7, with 7 bases lining up with TRBD1. J lost 3 bases, V lost 2 bases, and 7 bases had no gene match. Germline V CDR1 and CDR2: DFQATT, SNEGSKA (reference sequence). This CDR3 contains 14 residues.

The chain links TRBV29-1 to TRBJ2-2; D ambiguous. Trimming took 7 bases from V and 4 from J, leaving 7 bases between them. This CDR3 has 11 amino acids. CDR1 and CDR2 (germline): SQVTM, ANQGSEA. The CDR3 sequence is CSGVGTGELFF. The CDR3 nucleotides are TGCAGCGGGGTGGGCACCGGGGAGCTGTTTTTT.

The chain links TRBV9 to TRBJ2-2; TRBD1 is a possible D gene (6 bases). The V gene lost 4 bases and the J gene lost 3 bases, with 13 bases spanning the gap. The CDR3 length is 15 residues. CDR1 and CDR2 (germline): SGDLS, YYNGEE. CDR3 sequence: CASSPTGPDTGELFF. The CDR3 bases are TGTGCCAGCAGCCCCACAGGGCCCGACACCGGGGAGCTGTTTTTT. Full variable domain (rest looked up from reference TRBV9 and TRBJ2-2): DSGVTQTPKHLITATGQRVTLRCSPRSGDLSVYWYQQSLDQGLQFLIQYYNGEERAKGNILERFSAQQFPDLHSELNLSSLELGDSALYFCASSPTGPDTGELFFGEGSRLTVL.

The chain is built from TRBV6-1 and TRBJ1-1; D is ambiguous. The CDR3 is 12 residues long. The germline V and J ends were trimmed by 3 bases and 6 bases, with 8 bases remaining between them. In germline, CDR1 is MNHNS, CDR2 SASEGT. In DNA, the CDR3 is TGTGCCAGCAGTGATCAGGTCTCTGAAGCTTTCTTT. This sequence encodes CASSDQVSEAFF.

This clonotype was found a few times. The chain is built from TRBV28 and TRBJ2-7; D is undetermined. Germline assignment: CDR1 MDHEN and CDR2 SYDVKM. This CDR3 is built from 14 residues. V was shortened by 6 bases and J by 7 bases, with 19 bases between the two germline ends. CDR3 region: CASSLLVSLWEQYF. CDR3 in DNA: TGTGCCAGCAGCCTGCTCGTCAGTCTGTGGGAGCAGTACTTC.

This clonotype was seen only a few times. Here the CDR3 DNA reads TGCGCCAGCAGCTTGGAGGGGACAGGGAACTACAATGAGCAGTTCTTC. Its translation is CASSLEGTGNYNEQFF. This rearrangement joins TRBV5-1 to TRBJ2-1, with 9 bases aligning to TRBD1. CDR3 length: 16 amino acids. CDR1 and CDR2 from the germline V gene are SGHRS and YFSETQ. The V and J ends lost 0 bases and 3 bases, in that order; junction bases with no gene match: 4.

The chain is built from TRBV20-1 and TRBJ2-7, with a tentative D call TRBD2 (6 bases). The V gene's germline CDR1 is DFQATT and CDR2 SNEGSKA (reference sequence). The CDR3 consists of 13 residues. Trimming removed 2 bases from V and 4 bases from J, with 12 bases in between. CDR3 loop: CSARPRSGYEQYF. The CDR3 bases are TGCAGTGCTAGACCCCGTAGCGGTTACGAGCAGTACTTC.

This chain connects TRBV10-3 to TRBJ2-3; TRBD1 matches at 9 bases. This CDR3 comprises 13 residues. The V and J ends lost 7 bases and 4 bases, in that order; junction bases with no gene match: 3. Germline V gene sequence: CDR1 ENHRY, CDR2 SYGVKD. This chain's CDR3 is CAIKGQGADTQYF. CDR3 sequence (DNA): TGTGCCATCAAGGGACAGGGAGCAGATACGCAGTATTTT.

This sequence joins TRBV6-6 and TRBJ2-3; 7 nucleotides agree with TRBD1. The junction had 4 bases not matched to a gene; V was cut back by 8 bases and J by 2 bases. There are 13 residues in the CDR3. Germline values: CDR1 MNHNY, CDR2 SVGAGI (reference sequence). In DNA form, the CDR3 reads TGTGCCAGCGACAGGGCACTCACAGATACGCAGTATTTT. Its protein is CASDRALTDTQYF.

This clonotype has a single count. This sequence joins TRBV11-2 and TRBJ1-2, with D possibly being TRBD1 (5 bases). Germline CDR1 and CDR2: SGHAT and FQNNGV. V lost 3 bases, J lost 4 bases, and 9 bases lay in between. This CDR3 is 13 amino acids long. Here the CDR3 reads CASSLSQGYGYTF. CDR3 sequence (DNA): TGTGCCAGCAGCTTGTCCCAGGGCTATGGCTACACCTTC.

This clonotype was observed once. This sequence may be a read error, since a much larger clone differs from it by one base. The chain joins TRBV12-3 or TRBV12-4 to TRBJ2-3; D remains ambiguous. V was trimmed by 7 bases and J by 2 bases, leaving 4 bases between them. The CDR3 totals 11 residues. The CDR3 region is CASKYTDTQYF. The CDR3 DNA follows: TGTGCCAGCAAGTACACAGATACGCAGTATTTT.

This chain joins TRBV30 and TRBJ2-4; D remains unclear. The germline V gene encodes CDR1 GTSNPN and CDR2 SVGIG (reference sequence). With 3 bases removed from V and 0 bases from J, the gap between germline ends came to 3 bases. This CDR3 spans 12 amino acids. CDR3 nucleotide sequence: TGTGCCTGGAGGGAAGCCAAAAACATTCAGTACTTC. As protein: CAWREAKNIQYF.

V gene TRBV20-1 combines with J gene TRBJ1-1; D is uncertain. This CDR3 is built from 13 residues. Trimming shortened V by 2 bases and J by 0 bases, and 7 bases separated the two germline ends. Germline loops: CDR1 DFQATT, CDR2 SNEGSKA (reference sequence). CDR3 loop: CSARQILNTEAFF. For the CDR3, the DNA is TGCAGTGCTAGACAGATCCTGAACACTGAAGCTTTCTTT.

The rearrangement uses TRBV10-1 and TRBJ2-3, with D unresolved. Germline-derived CDR1 and CDR2 are WNHNN and SYGVQD (reference sequence). This CDR3 comprises 14 residues. V lost 3 bases and J lost 3, with 10 bases in between. CDR3 residues: CASSDGTLTDTQYF. The CDR3 DNA reads TGCGCCAGCAGTGATGGCACTCTTACAGATACGCAGTATTTT.

The V and J genes are TRBV4-1 and TRBJ2-7; 7 nucleotides align to TRBD1. Germline assignment: CDR1 MGHRA and CDR2 YSYEKL. V gave up 0 bases and J gave up 4 bases; unmatched junction bases: 12. The CDR3 has 17 residues. CDR3 bases: TGCGCCAGCAGCCAAGAAGAACAGGGGATAGTGGATTACGAGCAGTACTTC. Its translation: CASSQEEQGIVDYEQYF.

This chain connects TRBV29-1 to TRBJ1-5, with 9 bases matching TRBD1. The ends lost 6 bases at V and 4 bases at J; junction bases unmatched: 4. In germline, CDR1 is SQVTM, CDR2 ANQGSEA. The CDR3 runs to 13 residues. CDR3 in DNA: TGCAGCGTCTCCGACAGGGGGAATCAGCCCCAGCATTTT. Amino acids: CSVSDRGNQPQHF.

The chain has TRBV12-3 or TRBV12-4 and TRBJ1-5, with D possibly matching TRBD1 (5 bases). Trimming pared 0 bases from V and 1 base from J, leaving 13 bases between. The CDR3 consists of 17 residues. CDR3 in amino acids: CASSLATGVGSNQPQHF. The CDR3 DNA follows: TGTGCCAGCAGTTTAGCGACGGGGGTAGGAAGCAATCAGCCCCAGCATTTT.

The CDR3: CASSSSGTGTADTQYF. The CDR3, as DNA: TGTGCCAGCAGTTCCTCCGGGACAGGTACGGCAGATACGCAGTATTTT. V is TRBV12-3 or TRBV12-4 and J is TRBJ2-3; 8 bases match TRBD1. The J segment lost 4 bases and the V segment lost 4 bases, leaving 10 bases of the junction unmatched. The CDR3 covers 16 residues.

This clonotype was recorded only once. This chain uses TRBV20-1 with TRBJ2-3; 11 nucleotides match TRBD2. The germline V gene encodes CDR1 DFQATT and CDR2 SNEGSKA (reference sequence). V shed 5 bases, J shed 3 bases, and the junction held 7 bases outside the gene matches. This CDR3 is 15 amino acids long. The CDR3 bases are TGCAGTGCTTCCTCCACTAGCGGGAGAACAGATACGCAGTATTTT. It yields the protein CSASSTSGRTDTQYF.

The chain combines TRBV29-1 with TRBJ1-1, with 9 bases aligning to TRBD1. The CDR3 spans 15 residues. The germline V gene has CDR1 SQVTM and CDR2 ANQGSEA. The trim removed 7 bases at V and 0 bases at J, leaving 9 bases unmatched. In nucleotides, the CDR3 is TGCAGCGCCGACAAGGGACAGGGAGTGAACACTGAAGCTTTCTTT. Amino acid sequence: CSADKGQGVNTEAFF. The variable domain in full, with the rest retrieved from reference TRBV29-1 and TRBJ1-1, is SAVISQKPSRDICQRGTSLTIQCQVDSQVTMMFWYRQQPGQSLTLIATANQGSEATYESGFVIDKFPISRPNLTFSTLTVSNMSPEDSSIYLCSADKGQGVNTEAFFGQGTRLTVV.

Regarding this clonotype: Germline is not matched at one junction end, which may reflect a read error. The genes are TRBV5-1 and TRBJ2-1, with 7 bases aligning to TRBD2. Germline V gives CDR1 SGHRS, CDR2 YFSETQ. This CDR3 comprises 15 residues. CDR3 residues: CASSGSSTSYDEQFF. The CDR3 nucleotides read TGCGCCAGCAGCGGATCCTCGACTAGCTACGATGAGCAGTTCTTC.

This clonotype was picked up one time. The rearrangement links TRBV5-6 to TRBJ2-3, with TRBD2 matching 8 bases. Germline loops: CDR1 SGHDT, CDR2 YYEEEE. V shed 3 bases and J 4 bases; nucleotides not matched to a gene: 4. The CDR3 totals 14 residues. CDR3 nucleotides: TGTGCCAGCAGCTCCCAACTAGCGGCAGATACGCAGTATTTT. Protein product: CASSSQLAADTQYF.

The chain links TRBV11-2 to TRBJ1-1; 7 nucleotides align to TRBD1. The CDR3 runs to 16 residues. The ends lost 5 bases at V and 1 base at J; junction bases unmatched: 10. Per the germline V gene, CDR1 is SGHAT and CDR2 is FQNNGV. This CDR3 is CASSTGAGTANTEAFF. The CDR3 nucleotides are TGTGCCAGCAGCACAGGAGCCGGGACAGCGAACACTGAAGCTTTCTTT.

This clonotype was counted ten times or more. This chain joins TRBV15 and TRBJ2-5, with TRBD2 identical over 7 bases. The CDR3 is made up of 13 amino acids. Germline V lookup: CDR1 LNHNV, CDR2 YYDKDF (reference sequence). Trimming cost V 4 bases and J 5 bases; bases outside gene matches: 4. DNA of the CDR3: TGTGCCACCAGCAAGTTCGGGGGGGAGACCCAGTACTTC. Translation gives CATSKFGGETQYF.

A single count supports this clonotype. The rearrangement uses TRBV6-6 and TRBJ2-3, with 11 bases lining up with TRBD1. CDR3 size: 16 residues. V shed 7 bases and J 3 bases; nucleotides not matched to a gene: 9. Per the germline V gene, CDR1 is MNHNY and CDR2 is SVGAGI (reference sequence). The chain's CDR3 is CASTQDRGQETDTQYF. DNA of the CDR3: TGTGCCAGCACCCAGGACAGGGGGCAGGAGACAGATACGCAGTATTTT.

This clonotype was picked up one time. The V gene is TRBV6-6, the J gene TRBJ2-1, with TRBD1 matching 11 bases. From germline, CDR1 is MNHNY and CDR2 SVGAGI (reference sequence). This CDR3 comprises 15 residues. J lost 7 bases, V lost 2 bases, and 4 bases had no gene match. For the CDR3, the DNA is TGTGCCAGCAGTTACCGGGGACAGGGGGGAAATGAGCAGTTCTTC. It encodes CASSYRGQGGNEQFF.

The chain has TRBV29-1 and TRBJ2-1; TRBD1 might be the D (5 bases). Trimming removed 6 bases at V and 0 bases at J, with 12 bases between. The CDR3 is 14 residues long. The V gene's germline CDR1 is SQVTM and CDR2 ANQGSEA. The CDR3 DNA reads as TGCAGCGTACAAGGGGCCGGCTCCTACAATGAGCAGTTCTTC. Its protein is CSVQGAGSYNEQFF.

The sample holds a few counts of this clonotype. The V call is TRBV12-3 or TRBV12-4, the J call TRBJ1-2; maybe TRBD1 (6 bases). V shed 5 bases and J shed 4 bases, with 17 bases lying between them. The CDR3 loop spans 15 amino acids. CDR3 sequence: CASSESQGQIYGYTF. CDR3 in DNA: TGTGCCAGCAGTGAGTCCCAGGGGCAGATCTATGGCTACACCTTC.